These 12 T cell receptor beta chains share one sample of origin, sequenced in a study of tissue T cells after allogeneic stem cell transplantation. Assay used: immunoSEQ multiplex PCR; TCRdb lists only in-frame clones, some missing. The data hold about 43,000 clones, with over 85% observed a single time. This material consisted of blood, taken before transplantation. The origin of the receptors is a woman aged 35-75 years who later had graft-versus-host disease after an allogeneic stem cell transplant.

The V call is TRBV30, the J call TRBJ2-3, with D uncertain. Trimming removed 0 bases from V and 0 bases from J, with 10 bases in between. The CDR3 length is 15 residues. Germline-derived CDR1 and CDR2 are GTSNPN and SVGIG (reference sequence). Written as DNA, the CDR3 is TGTGCCTGGAGTGTTAATCTAGGTAGCACAGATACGCAGTATTTT. Translating it yields CAWSVNLGSTDTQYF.

The chain employs TRBV19 and TRBJ2-5; 8 nucleotides agree with TRBD2. The germline CDR1 and CDR2 sequences are LNHDA and SQIVND (reference sequence). V was clipped by 7 bases and J by 4 bases; unmatched bases: 8. The CDR3 spans 14 residues. CDR3 DNA sequence: TGTGCCAGTACCCCATCAGCGGGAGCAGAGACCCAGTACTTC. As protein: CASTPSAGAETQYF.

This clone was seen only once. This chain connects TRBV7-3 to TRBJ2-1; 11 bases are a match to TRBD2. V gave up 2 bases and J gave up 8 bases; unmatched junction bases: 11. In germline, CDR1 is SGHTA, CDR2 FQGTGA. CDR3 length equals 17 residues. For the CDR3, the DNA is TGTGCCAGCAGCTTATTAGGGGGGCTAGCGGGAGGAGATGAGCAGTTCTTC. This translates into CASSLLGGLAGGDEQFF.

V usage is TRBV5-1 and J usage is TRBJ1-2, with TRBD1 matching 8 bases. V lost 1 base and J lost 1; bases outside the gene matches: 9. CDR3 length: 17 residues. From germline, CDR1 is SGHRS and CDR2 YFSETQ. The CDR3 nucleotides are TGCGCCAGCAGCTTGAATATGGGACAGGCCCTTAACTATGGCTACACCTTC. This gives the protein CASSLNMGQALNYGYTF.

The chain recombines TRBV27 with TRBJ2-5; maybe TRBD2 (7 bases). The germline CDR1 and CDR2 sequences are MNHEY and SMNVEV (reference sequence). Trimming took off 11 bases at V and 1 base at J, with 20 bases between the two ends. The CDR3 is made up of 15 amino acids. CDR3 sequence reads: CAGNPEGGSQETQYF. CDR3 coding DNA: TGTGCCGGCAACCCGGAGGGGGGGAGCCAAGAGACCCAGTACTTC.

V gene TRBV6-6 combines with J gene TRBJ2-1; D is unclear. V was pared by 8 bases and J by 0 bases, with 8 bases between. This CDR3 contains 13 residues. From germline, CDR1 is MNHNY and CDR2 SVGAGI (reference sequence). CDR3 region: CASGEYSYNEQFF. The CDR3 bases are TGTGCCAGCGGGGAATACTCCTACAATGAGCAGTTCTTC.

The V and J genes are TRBV29-1 and TRBJ1-1; TRBD1 is a possible D gene (5 bases). The CDR3 has 12 amino acids. CDR1 is SQVTM and CDR2 is ANQGSEA in the germline V gene. Trimming removed 2 bases from V and 6 bases from J, with 10 bases in between. The CDR3 coding sequence is TGCAGCGTTGAATCCGGGGGACCTGAAGCTTTCTTT. It codes for CSVESGGPEAFF. Combining the CDR3 with reference TRBV29-1 and TRBJ1-1 gives the whole variable domain SAVISQKPSRDICQRGTSLTIQCQVDSQVTMMFWYRQQPGQSLTLIATANQGSEATYESGFVIDKFPISRPNLTFSTLTVSNMSPEDSSIYLCSVESGGPEAFFGQGTRLTVV.

V usage is TRBV13 and J usage is TRBJ1-1, with unresolved D. Trimming left V 5 bases short and J 1 base short, with 8 bases between. This CDR3 is 13 amino acids long. Germline-derived CDR1 and CDR2 are PRHDT and FYEKMQ (reference sequence). The CDR3 here is CASSGDGNTEAFF. The CDR3 DNA reads TGTGCCAGCAGCGGAGACGGGAACACTGAAGCTTTCTTT.

This chain uses TRBV6-5 with TRBJ2-7; a weak D match, TRBD1 (6 bases). This CDR3 contains 12 residues. In germline, CDR1 is MNHEY, CDR2 SVGAGI. V gave up 6 bases and J gave up 6 bases, with 12 bases separating them. CDR3 protein: CASRKLQGEQYF. The CDR3 DNA sequence: TGTGCCAGCAGAAAACTACAGGGCGAGCAGTACTTC.

This clone came up once. This sequence joins TRBV6-2 or TRBV6-3 and TRBJ1-5; D not resolved. The CDR3 runs to 12 residues. In germline, CDR1 is MNHEY, CDR2 SVGEGT. Between the trimmed V and J ends, which lost 5 bases and 7 bases, there was a span of 9 bases. The CDR3 DNA is TGTGCCAGCAGTCCCCGCCTGCAGCCCCAGCATTTT. Translated, it gives CASSPRLQPQHF.

This clone was observed once. The V gene is TRBV7-9, the J gene TRBJ2-2; 10 nucleotides align to TRBD2. The CDR3 runs to 16 residues. Losses at the gene ends were 8 bases for V and 5 bases for J; bases not matched to a gene: 11. From germline, CDR1 is SEHNR and CDR2 FQNEAQ (reference sequence). CDR3 nucleotide sequence: TGTGCCAGCTCGACGGGGCTAGCGGGAGTAACCGGGGAGCTGTTTTTT. It is translated as CASSTGLAGVTGELFF.

This rearrangement joins TRBV5-1 to TRBJ1-6, with 7 positions matching TRBD1. The germline V gene has CDR1 SGHRS and CDR2 YFSETQ. CDR3 size: 15 residues. J was trimmed by 10 bases and V by 0 bases; bases with no gene match: 7. DNA for the CDR3: TGCGCCAGCAGCTTGGGGGACAGTGGAGGATCACCCCTCCACTTT. This gives the protein CASSLGDSGGSPLHF.